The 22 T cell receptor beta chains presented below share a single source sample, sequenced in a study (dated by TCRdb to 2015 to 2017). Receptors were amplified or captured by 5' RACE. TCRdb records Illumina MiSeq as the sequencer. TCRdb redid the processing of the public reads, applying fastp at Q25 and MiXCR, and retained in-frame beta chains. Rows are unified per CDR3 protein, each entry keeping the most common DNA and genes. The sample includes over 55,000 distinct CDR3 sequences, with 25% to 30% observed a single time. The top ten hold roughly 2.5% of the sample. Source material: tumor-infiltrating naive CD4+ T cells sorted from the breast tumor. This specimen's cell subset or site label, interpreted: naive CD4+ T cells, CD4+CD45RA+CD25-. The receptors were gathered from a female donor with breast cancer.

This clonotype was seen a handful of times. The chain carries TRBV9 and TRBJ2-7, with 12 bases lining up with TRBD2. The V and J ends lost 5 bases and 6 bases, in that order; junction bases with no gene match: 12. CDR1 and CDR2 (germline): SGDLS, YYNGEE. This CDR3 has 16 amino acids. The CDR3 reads CASSKFLAGGVSEQYF. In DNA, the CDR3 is TGTGCCAGCAGTAAATTTCTAGCGGGAGGGGTGTCCGAGCAGTACTTC. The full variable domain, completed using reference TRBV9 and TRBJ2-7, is DSGVTQTPKHLITATGQRVTLRCSPRSGDLSVYWYQQSLDQGLQFLIQYYNGEERAKGNILERFSAQQFPDLHSELNLSSLELGDSALYFCASSKFLAGGVSEQYFGPGTRLTVT.

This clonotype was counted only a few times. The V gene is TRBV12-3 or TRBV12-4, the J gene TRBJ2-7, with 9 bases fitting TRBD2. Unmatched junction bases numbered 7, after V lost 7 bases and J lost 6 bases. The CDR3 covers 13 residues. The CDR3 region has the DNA TGTGCCAGCAAACCTAGCGGGAACGGCGAGCAGTACTTC. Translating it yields CASKPSGNGEQYF.

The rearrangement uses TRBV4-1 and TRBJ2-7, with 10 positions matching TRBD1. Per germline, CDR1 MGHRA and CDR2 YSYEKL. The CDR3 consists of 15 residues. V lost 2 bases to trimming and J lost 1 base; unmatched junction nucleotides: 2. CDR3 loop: CASSQPGQGSYEQYF. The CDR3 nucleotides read TGCGCCAGCAGCCAACCGGGACAGGGGTCCTACGAGCAGTACTTC.

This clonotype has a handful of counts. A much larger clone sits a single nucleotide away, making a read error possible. The CDR3 sequence: CASQGTGVNTGELFF. The CDR3 nucleotides are TGCGCCAGCCAGGGGACAGGGGTTAACACCGGGGAGCTGTTTTTT. The genes are TRBV5-1 and TRBJ2-2; TRBD1 aligns across 10 bases. V lost 7 bases and J lost 2; bases outside the gene matches: 5. The CDR3 is made up of 15 amino acids. Germline-derived CDR1 and CDR2 are SGHRS and YFSETQ.

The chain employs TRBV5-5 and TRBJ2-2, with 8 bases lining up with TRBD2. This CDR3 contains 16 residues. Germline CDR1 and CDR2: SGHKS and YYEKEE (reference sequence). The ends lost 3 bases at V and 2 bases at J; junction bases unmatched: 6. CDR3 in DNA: TGTGCCAGCAGCTATAGTTTAGCGGGAAACACCGGGGAGCTGTTTTTT. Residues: CASSYSLAGNTGELFF.

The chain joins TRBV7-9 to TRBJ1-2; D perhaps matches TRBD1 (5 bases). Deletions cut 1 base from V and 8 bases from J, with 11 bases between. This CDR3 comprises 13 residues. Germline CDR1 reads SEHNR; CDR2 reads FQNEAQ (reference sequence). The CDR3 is CASSLGAGYGYTF. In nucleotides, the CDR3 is TGTGCCAGCAGCTTAGGGGCAGGGTACGGCTACACCTTC.

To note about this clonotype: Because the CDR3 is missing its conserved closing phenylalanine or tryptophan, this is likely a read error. CDR3 nucleotide sequence: TGTGCCAGCAGCCCCGGGACGGGAAACTCTGGGGCCAACGTCCTGACTTCC. It is translated as CASSPGTGNSGANVLTS. The V gene is TRBV7-2, the J gene TRBJ2-6; tentatively, D is TRBD1 or TRBD2 (5 bases each). The germline V gene encodes CDR1 SGHTA and CDR2 FQGNSA. The germline V and J ends were trimmed by 5 bases and 0 bases, with 14 bases remaining between them. This CDR3 spans 17 amino acids.

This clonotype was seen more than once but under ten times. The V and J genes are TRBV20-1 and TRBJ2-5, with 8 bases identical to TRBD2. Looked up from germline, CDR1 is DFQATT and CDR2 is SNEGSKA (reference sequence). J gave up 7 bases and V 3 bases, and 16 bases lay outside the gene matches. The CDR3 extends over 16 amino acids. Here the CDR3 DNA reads TGCAGTGCTAGCGGGGAGGCTAGCGGGTTCGGGGGGACCCAGTACTTC. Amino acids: CSASGEASGFGGTQYF.

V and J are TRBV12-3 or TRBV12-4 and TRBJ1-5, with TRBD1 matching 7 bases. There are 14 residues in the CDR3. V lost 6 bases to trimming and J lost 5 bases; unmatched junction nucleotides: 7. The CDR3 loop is CASSPDRVDQPQHF. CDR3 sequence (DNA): TGTGCCAGCAGCCCCGACAGGGTGGATCAGCCCCAGCATTTT.

The CDR3 DNA reads as TGTGCCAGCAGCAAAGGACTAGCGGCCTCCTACGAGCAGTACTTC. Amino acid sequence: CASSKGLAASYEQYF. The chain has TRBV7-2 and TRBJ2-7, with 10 bases that match TRBD2. Germline CDR1 and CDR2: SGHTA and FQGNSA. V gave up 5 bases and J gave up 0 bases; unmatched junction bases: 4. The CDR3 consists of 15 residues.

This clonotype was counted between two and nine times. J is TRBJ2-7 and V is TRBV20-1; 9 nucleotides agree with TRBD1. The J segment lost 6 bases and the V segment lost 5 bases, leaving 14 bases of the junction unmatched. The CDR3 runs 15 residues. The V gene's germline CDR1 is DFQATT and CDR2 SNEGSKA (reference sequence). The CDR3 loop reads CSARMPGQGIGEQYF. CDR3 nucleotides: TGCAGTGCTCGAATGCCGGGACAGGGTATCGGCGAGCAGTACTTC.

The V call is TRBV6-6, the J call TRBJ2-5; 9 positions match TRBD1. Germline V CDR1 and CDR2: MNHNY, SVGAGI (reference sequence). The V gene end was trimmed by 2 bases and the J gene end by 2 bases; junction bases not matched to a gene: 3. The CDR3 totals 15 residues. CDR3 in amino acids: CASSYIGTGQETQYF. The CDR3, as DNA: TGTGCCAGCAGTTACATCGGGACAGGGCAAGAGACCCAGTACTTC.

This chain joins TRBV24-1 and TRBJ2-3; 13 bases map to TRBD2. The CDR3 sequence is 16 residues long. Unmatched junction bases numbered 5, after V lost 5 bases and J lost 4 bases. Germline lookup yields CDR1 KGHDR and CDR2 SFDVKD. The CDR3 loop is CATSAKLAGGADTQYF. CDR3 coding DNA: TGTGCCACCAGTGCCAAACTAGCGGGAGGGGCAGATACGCAGTATTTT.

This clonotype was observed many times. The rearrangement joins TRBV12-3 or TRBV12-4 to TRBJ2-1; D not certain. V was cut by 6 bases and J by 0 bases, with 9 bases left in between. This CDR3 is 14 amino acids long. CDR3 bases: TGTGCCAGCAGACCCCTTAGCTCCTACAATGAGCAGTTCTTC. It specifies CASRPLSSYNEQFF.

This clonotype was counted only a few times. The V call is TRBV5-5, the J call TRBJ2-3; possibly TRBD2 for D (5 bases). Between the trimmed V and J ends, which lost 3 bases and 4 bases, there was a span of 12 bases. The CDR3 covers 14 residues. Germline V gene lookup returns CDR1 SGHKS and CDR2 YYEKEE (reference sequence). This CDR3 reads CASSSEARPDTQYF. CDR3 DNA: TGTGCCAGCAGCTCGGAGGCCCGGCCAGATACGCAGTATTTT.

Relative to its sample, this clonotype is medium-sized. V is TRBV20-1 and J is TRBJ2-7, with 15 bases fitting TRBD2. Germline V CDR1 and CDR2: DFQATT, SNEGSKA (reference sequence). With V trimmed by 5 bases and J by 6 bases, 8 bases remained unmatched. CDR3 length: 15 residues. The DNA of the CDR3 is TGCAGTGCTCCGGGACTAGCGGGGGGCCCCCTCGAGCAGTACTTC. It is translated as CSAPGLAGGPLEQYF.

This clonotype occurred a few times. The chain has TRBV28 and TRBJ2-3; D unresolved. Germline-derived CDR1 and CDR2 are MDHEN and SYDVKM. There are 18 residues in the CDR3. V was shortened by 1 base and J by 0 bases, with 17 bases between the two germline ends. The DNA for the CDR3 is TGTGCCAGCAGTTTATTTTCAATGCGGCACCCAAGCACAGATACGCAGTATTTT. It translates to CASSLFSMRHPSTDTQYF.

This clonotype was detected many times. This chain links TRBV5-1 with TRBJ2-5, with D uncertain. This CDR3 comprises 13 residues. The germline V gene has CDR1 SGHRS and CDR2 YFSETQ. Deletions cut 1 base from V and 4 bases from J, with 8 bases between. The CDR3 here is CASSLIGRETQYF. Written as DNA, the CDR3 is TGCGCCAGCAGCTTGATAGGAAGAGAGACCCAGTACTTC.

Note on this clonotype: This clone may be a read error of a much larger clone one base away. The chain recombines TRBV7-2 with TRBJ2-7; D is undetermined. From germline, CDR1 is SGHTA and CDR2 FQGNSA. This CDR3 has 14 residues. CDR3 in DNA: TGTGCCAGCAGCCAAGGCGGTCCCAGGAACGAGCAGCACTTC. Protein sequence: CASSQGGPRNEQHF. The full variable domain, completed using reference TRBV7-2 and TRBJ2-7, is GAGVSQSPSNKVTEKGKDVELRCDPISGHTALYWYRQSLGQGLEFLIYFQGNSAPDKSGLPSDRFSAERTGGSVSTLTIQRTQQEDSAVYLCASSQGGPRNEQHFGPGTRLTVT.

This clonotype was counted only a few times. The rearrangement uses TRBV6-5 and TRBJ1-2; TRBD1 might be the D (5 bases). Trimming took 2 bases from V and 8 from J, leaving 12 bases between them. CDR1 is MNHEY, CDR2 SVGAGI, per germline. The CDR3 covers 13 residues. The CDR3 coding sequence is TGTGCCAGCAGTTACCTGGCCCGGGGCGGCTACACCTTC. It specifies CASSYLARGGYTF.

DNA for the CDR3: TGCGCCAGCAGCTTGGACTTCGCAGGGGGTGAGCAGTTCTTC. This sequence encodes CASSLDFAGGEQFF. V usage is TRBV5-1 and J usage is TRBJ2-1; 7 bases are a match to TRBD1. This CDR3 contains 14 residues. The V and J ends lost 0 bases and 9 bases, in that order; junction bases with no gene match: 6. Per the germline V gene, CDR1 is SGHRS and CDR2 is YFSETQ.

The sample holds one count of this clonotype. CDR3 residues: CASSSHRVGGYNEQFF. The DNA for the CDR3 is TGTGCCAGCAGTTCCCACAGGGTCGGGGGTTACAATGAGCAGTTCTTC. V is TRBV6-5 and J is TRBJ2-1, with D tentatively TRBD1 or TRBD2 (6 bases each). The length of the CDR3 is 16 residues. CDR1 is MNHEY and CDR2 is SVGAGI in the germline V gene. Trimming removed 4 bases at V and 4 bases at J, with 17 bases between.